Listed below are T cell receptor beta chains from one sample, sequenced in a study of blood T cell repertoires in COVID-19. Some clones are missing from TCRdb's copy, which holds only in-frame ones; the method was immunoSEQ multiplex PCR. The data hold over 250,000 clones, with about 89% observed a single time. What was sequenced was PBMCs or T cells enriched from blood (not recorded which). The receptor source for this set is a man in his forties or fifties who had recovered from COVID-19. CDR3s include the opening cysteine and the closing phenylalanine or tryptophan. The D gene is left open where the match is weak. Size is omitted from some rows. Given values are once, few, many or a class for expanded clones.

TRBJ1-4	TRBD1	NA	TRBV5-1	CASSSDRGLNEKLFF	TGCGCCAGCAGCTCGGACAGGGGGCTAAATGAAAAACTGTTTTTT
TRBJ1-5	NA	NA	TRBV9	CASSPGSDNQPQHF	TGTGCCAGCAGCCCCGGGTCAGACAATCAGCCCCAGCATTTT
TRBJ1-4	TRBD1	NA	TRBV6-5	CASTGEGGDREKLFF	TGTGCCAGCACCGGAGAGGGCGGGGACAGAGAAAAACTGTTTTTT
TRBJ1-4	NA	NA	TRBV7-9	CASSLEGTSDSLFF	TGTGCCAGCAGCTTAGAGGGGACCTCGGACAGTCTGTTTTTT
TRBJ1-2	TRBD1	NA	TRBV6-4	CASRNLDRDGYTF	TGTGCCAGCAGGAACCTGGACAGGGATGGCTACACCTTC
TRBJ2-7	TRBD1	NA	TRBV18	CASSLGTGLSGEQYF	TGTGCCAGCTCACTGGGGACAGGGTTGAGCGGCGAGCAGTACTTC
TRBJ1-1	NA	NA	TRBV29-1	CSVRGQMNTEAFF	TGCAGCGTTAGGGGACAAATGAACACTGAAGCTTTCTTT
TRBJ2-3	TRBD2	NA	TRBV4-3	CASSLMMASGSGADTQYF	TGCGCCAGCAGCCTCATGATGGCTAGCGGGAGTGGTGCAGATACGCAGTATTTT
TRBJ2-5	TRBD1	NA	TRBV2	CASKGTGVRETQYF	TGTGCCAGCAAAGGGACAGGGGTCAGGGAGACCCAGTACTTC
TRBJ1-2	TRBD1	NA	TRBV27	CASSSQTGGPNYGYTF	TGTGCCAGCAGTTCTCAGACAGGGGGGCCAAACTATGGCTACACCTTC
TRBJ2-1	TRBD2	NA	TRBV18	CASSRATSGGAYNEQFF	TGTGCCAGCTCGCGAGCAACTAGCGGGGGGGCCTACAATGAGCAGTTCTTC
TRBJ1-2	TRBD1	NA	TRBV3-1/TRBV3-2	CASSQDLKQGYGYTF	TGTGCCAGCAGCCAAGATCTGAAACAGGGGTATGGCTACACCTTC
TRBJ2-7	NA	NA	TRBV2	CASTLGGANYEQYF	TGTGCCAGCACTCTCGGAGGGGCTAACTACGAGCAGTACTTC
TRBJ2-5	TRBD2	once	TRBV10-2	CASTLGRDFQETQYF	TGCGCCAGCACGTTAGGGAGGGACTTCCAAGAGACCCAGTACTTC
TRBJ1-1	TRBD1	NA	TRBV14	CASSHPGQVEAFF	TGTGCCAGCAGCCACCCGGGACAGGTTGAAGCTTTCTTT
TRBJ2-5	TRBD1	NA	TRBV24-1	CATSAGRGTGGSETQYF	TGTGCCACCAGTGCGGGGAGAGGAACAGGGGGCTCGGAGACCCAGTACTTC
TRBJ2-3	TRBD2	NA	TRBV11-3	CASSKSGGTDTQYF	TGTGCCAGCAGCAAAAGCGGGGGCACAGATACGCAGTATTTT
TRBJ2-3	NA	NA	TRBV6-5	CASSYGRFGRTDTQYF	TGTGCCAGCAGTTACGGGAGGTTTGGGAGAACAGATACGCAGTATTTT
TRBJ2-3	NA	NA	TRBV18	CASSPDGTDTQYF	TGTGCCAGCTCACCAGACGGGACAGATACGCAGTATTTT
TRBJ2-5	NA	NA	TRBV27	CASSPPGVGGRETQYF	TGTGCCAGCAGTCCTCCGGGGGTCGGGGGTAGAGAGACCCAGTACTTC
TRBJ2-7	TRBD1	NA	TRBV28	CASSFTGTASYEQYF	TGTGCCAGCAGTTTCACTGGGACAGCCTCCTACGAGCAGTACTTC
TRBJ1-2	TRBD1	few	TRBV4-1	CASSLRDRGSYGYTF	TGCGCCAGCAGCCTCCGGGACAGGGGATCCTATGGCTACACCTTC
TRBJ2-6	TRBD1	NA	TRBV27	CASGGDRAGANVLTF	TGTGCCAGCGGTGGGGACAGGGCTGGGGCCAACGTCCTGACTTTC
TRBJ1-1	TRBD1	NA	TRBV19	CASSIDLGQISTEAFF	TGTGCCAGTAGTATAGATTTGGGACAGATCTCCACTGAAGCTTTCTTT
TRBJ1-5	NA	NA	TRBV18	CASSPRQGDGQPQHF	TGTGCCAGCTCACCAAGGCAGGGCGATGGTCAGCCCCAGCATTTT
TRBJ2-1	NA	NA	TRBV6-5	CASSTIESSYNEQFF	TGTGCCAGCAGCACTATCGAAAGTTCCTACAATGAGCAGTTCTTC
TRBJ2-5	TRBD1	NA	TRBV3-1/TRBV3-2	CASSQAWTGCHERKETQYF	TGTGCCAGCAGCCAAGCCTGGACAGGGTGCCATGAGAGGAAAGAGACCCAGTACTTC
TRBJ2-1	TRBD1	NA	TRBV7-3	CASSFRSTGAYNEQFF	TGTGCCAGCAGCTTCCGATCGACAGGGGCCTACAATGAGCAGTTCTTC
TRBJ1-1	TRBD1	once	TRBV4-2	CASRHTGGGTEAFF	TGTGCCAGCAGGCATACAGGGGGAGGCACTGAAGCTTTCTTT
TRBJ2-7	NA	NA	TRBV7-8	CASSSPGGAYEQYF	TGTGCCAGCAGCAGCCCGGGCGGGGCCTACGAGCAGTACTTC
TRBJ2-7	NA	NA	TRBV30	CAWSVGQTKYEQYF	TGTGCCTGGAGTGTAGGACAGACGAAGTACGAGCAGTACTTC
TRBJ2-1	TRBD1	many	TRBV7-9	CASSLGQAYNEQFF	TGTGCCAGCAGCTTGGGACAGGCCTACAATGAGCAGTTCTTC
TRBJ2-7	NA	NA	TRBV6-5	CASSYLGQGSEQYF	TGTGCCAGCAGTTATTTAGGGCAGGGGAGCGAGCAGTACTTC
TRBJ1-1	TRBD1	NA	TRBV6-5	CASFAGTVNTEAFF	TGTGCCAGCTTCGCCGGGACAGTGAACACTGAAGCTTTCTTT
TRBJ1-5	TRBD1	NA	TRBV6-5	CASQTGPDQPQHF	TGTGCCAGCCAGACAGGGCCCGATCAGCCCCAGCATTTT
TRBJ2-5	TRBD1	NA	TRBV19	CASRATGGLETQYF	TGTGCCAGTAGGGCTACAGGGGGCTTAGAGACCCAGTACTTC
TRBJ1-3	NA	few	TRBV19	CASAPRTQISSGNTIYF	TGTGCCAGTGCCCCAAGGACACAAATTTCCTCTGGAAACACCATATATTTT
TRBJ2-7	TRBD2	NA	TRBV3-1/TRBV3-2	CASSQRTRSSYEQYF	TGTGCCAGCAGCCAGAGGACTAGGAGCTCCTACGAGCAGTACTTC
TRBJ1-4	NA	NA	TRBV28	CASSPRVGPANEKLFF	TGTGCCAGCAGTCCCCGGGTGGGTCCGGCTAATGAAAAACTGTTTTTT
TRBJ1-1	NA	NA	TRBV29-1	CSPQALNTEAFF	TGCAGCCCCCAGGCATTGAACACTGAAGCTTTCTTT